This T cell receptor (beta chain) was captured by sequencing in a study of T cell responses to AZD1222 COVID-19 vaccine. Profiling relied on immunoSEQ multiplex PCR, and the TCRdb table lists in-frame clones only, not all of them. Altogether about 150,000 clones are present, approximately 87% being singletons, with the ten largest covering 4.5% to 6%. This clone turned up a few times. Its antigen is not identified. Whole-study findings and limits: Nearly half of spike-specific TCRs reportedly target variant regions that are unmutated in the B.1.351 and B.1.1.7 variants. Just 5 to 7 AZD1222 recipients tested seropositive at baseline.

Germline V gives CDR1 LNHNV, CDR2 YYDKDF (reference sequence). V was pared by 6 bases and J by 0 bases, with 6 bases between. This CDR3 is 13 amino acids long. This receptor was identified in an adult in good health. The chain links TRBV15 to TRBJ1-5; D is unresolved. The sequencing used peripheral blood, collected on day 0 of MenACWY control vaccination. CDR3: CATSSISNQPQHF. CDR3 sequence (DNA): TGTGCCACCAGTTCAATTAGCAATCAGCCCCAGCATTTT.